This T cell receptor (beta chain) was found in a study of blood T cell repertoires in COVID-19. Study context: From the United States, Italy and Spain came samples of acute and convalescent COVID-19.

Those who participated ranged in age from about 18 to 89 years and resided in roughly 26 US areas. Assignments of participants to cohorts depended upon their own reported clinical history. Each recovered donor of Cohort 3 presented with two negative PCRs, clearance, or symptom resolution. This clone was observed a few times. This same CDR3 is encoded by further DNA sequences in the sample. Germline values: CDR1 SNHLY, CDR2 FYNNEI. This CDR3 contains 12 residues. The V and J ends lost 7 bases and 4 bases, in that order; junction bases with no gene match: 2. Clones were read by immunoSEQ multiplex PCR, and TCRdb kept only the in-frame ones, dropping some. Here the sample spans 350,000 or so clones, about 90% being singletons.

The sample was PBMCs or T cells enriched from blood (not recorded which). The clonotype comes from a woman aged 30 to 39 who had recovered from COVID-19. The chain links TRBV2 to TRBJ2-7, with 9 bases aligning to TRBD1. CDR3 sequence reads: CASKDRGYEQYF. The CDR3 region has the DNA TGTGCCAGCAAGGACAGGGGTTACGAGCAGTACTTC.